This T cell receptor (beta chain) derives from a study of blood T cell repertoires in COVID-19. Looking at the study overall: The United States, Italy and Spain provided the acute and convalescent COVID-19 samples. The cDNA or gDNA used as material had been derived from T cells, B-cell-depleted T cells, or PBMCs.

CDR3 length: 16 amino acids. Looked up from germline, CDR1 is MGHRA and CDR2 is YSYEKL. The V gene lost 0 bases and the J gene lost 3 bases, with 12 bases spanning the gap. Source study methods: It was from reference gene primer amplification that nucleated cell counts were estimated. Only in-frame clones appear in the TCRdb table, and some are missing; sequencing was by immunoSEQ multiplex PCR. The D gene and trimming were derived from the DNA, and the V and J assignments and clone size from that table. The sample yields fewer than 250,000 clones, roughly 83% seen once. The sequence was obtained from a woman in her 70s with active or convalescent COVID-19. Specimen: peripheral blood. The rearrangement uses TRBV4-1 and TRBJ2-1; weak D call: TRBD1 (7 bases). Here the CDR3 reads CASSQDGRGVYNEQFF. The CDR3, as DNA: TGCGCCAGCAGCCAAGATGGCAGGGGGGTCTACAATGAGCAGTTCTTC.